These 15 T cell receptor beta chains share one sample of origin, sequenced in a study of T-cell memory formation after mild COVID-19. TCRdb re-called the 5' RACE reads through MiXCR, storing one row per CDR3 protein. The sample contains 70,000 to 95,000 distinct CDR3 sequences, about 13% of which appear only once. Sequencing was done on a sample of PBMCs or a T cell subset sorted from them (not recorded which). Receptors originate from a man aged 18 to 30 who had mild COVID-19 (a few samples of this study predate the infection). Cell type and time point are not known.

This clonotype has just a few counts. V is TRBV4-1 and J is TRBJ2-1; 7 bases are a match to TRBD2. Germline lookup yields CDR1 MGHRA and CDR2 YSYEKL. The junction had 1 base not matched to a gene; V was cut back by 0 bases and J by 2 bases. CDR3 length equals 15 residues. CDR3 loop: CASSQEGGTYNEQFF. For the CDR3, the DNA is TGCGCCAGCAGCCAAGAGGGGGGGACCTACAATGAGCAGTTCTTC.

This clonotype showed up just a few times. The V call is TRBV2, the J call TRBJ2-7; 7 nucleotides agree with TRBD2. The CDR3 extends over 11 amino acids. V gave up 10 bases and J gave up 5 bases; unmatched junction bases: 5. Germline V lookup: CDR1 SNHLY, CDR2 FYNNEI. The CDR3: CATTSTNEQYF. DNA for the CDR3: TGTGCCACGACTAGCACCAACGAGCAGTACTTC.

There are many counts of this clonotype. The genes are TRBV23-1 and TRBJ2-7; TRBD2 is a possible D gene (7 bases). TRBV23-1 is assigned to the ORF class and has an uncertain function. The CDR3 is 12 amino acids. Trimming shortened V by 9 bases and J by 5 bases, and 14 bases separated the two germline ends. The DNA for the CDR3 is TGCGCCAGGCGGGGGCGCTTCCACGAGCAGTACGTC. Encoded protein: CARRGRFHEQYV.

The chain carries TRBV12-3 or TRBV12-4 and TRBJ1-2; D is unclear. Deletions cut 6 bases from V and 5 bases from J, with 16 bases between. The CDR3 is 14 amino acids. In DNA, the CDR3 is TGTGCCAGCAGCCTTAATCACGTGTTTTATGGCTACACCTTC. This gives the protein CASSLNHVFYGYTF.

This clonotype has only a few counts. The V and J genes are TRBV6-6 and TRBJ1-5; D unclear. CDR3 length equals 15 residues. Germline CDR1 reads MNHNY; CDR2 reads SVGAGI (reference sequence). V gave up 6 bases and J gave up 2 bases, with 14 bases separating them. CDR3 in DNA: TGTGCCAGCAGCCCCATAGACGGGGGCAATCAGCCCCAGCATTTT. Translated: CASSPIDGGNQPQHF.

Only a few counts were recorded for this clonotype. The gene calls are TRBV7-2 and TRBJ2-1; D may match TRBD1 or TRBD2 (7 bases each). The V gene lost 8 bases and the J gene lost 8 bases, with 16 bases spanning the gap. CDR3 length equals 13 residues. Germline loops: CDR1 SGHTA, CDR2 FQGNSA. Here the CDR3 reads CASGSGGVHEQFF. The CDR3 DNA follows: TGTGCCAGCGGCTCAGGGGGGGTCCATGAGCAGTTCTTC.

This clonotype was seen ten or more times. The chain uses TRBV25-1 and TRBJ2-3, with D perhaps TRBD2 (5 bases). The CDR3 consists of 11 residues. The V gene's germline CDR1 is MGHDK and CDR2 SYGVNS. The V end lost 6 bases, the J end lost 6 bases, and 7 bases lay between the germline ends. The CDR3 sequence is CASRRGDTQYF. The DNA of the CDR3 is TGTGCCAGCAGAAGAGGGGATACGCAGTATTTT.

The chain links TRBV7-9 to TRBJ2-5; D remains ambiguous. The CDR3 runs to 14 residues. V was clipped by 5 bases and J by 5 bases, with 15 bases between them. The V gene's germline CDR1 is SEHNR and CDR2 FQNEAQ (reference sequence). The CDR3 protein is CASSPTALMETQYF. In DNA form, the CDR3 reads TGTGCCAGCAGCCCGACGGCCTTAATGGAGACCCAGTACTTC.

This clonotype is medium-sized (0.01 to 0.1%) by share. V gene TRBV10-3 combines with J gene TRBJ1-5; TRBD1 agrees at 7 bases. V shed 3 bases and J 6 bases; nucleotides not matched to a gene: 8. The germline V gene encodes CDR1 ENHRY and CDR2 SYGVKD. This CDR3 spans 15 amino acids. The DNA of the CDR3 is TGTGCCATCAGTGATTTTGACAGGGTGGGTCAGCCCCAGCATTTT. Its translation: CAISDFDRVGQPQHF.

This clonotype was detected many times. The J gene is TRBJ2-1, the V gene TRBV20-1; 12 positions agree with TRBD2. This CDR3 is 14 amino acids long. The junction had 8 bases not matched to a gene; V was cut back by 5 bases and J by 9 bases. Looked up from germline, CDR1 is DFQATT and CDR2 is SNEGSKA (reference sequence). The CDR3 nucleotides read TGCAGTGCTGACGCTAGCGGGGGGGCGTCTGAGCAGTTCTTC. Amino acid sequence: CSADASGGASEQFF.

This clonotype was recorded many times. The V call is TRBV29-1, the J call TRBJ1-2; 9 bases are a match to TRBD1. Germline lookup yields CDR1 SQVTM and CDR2 ANQGSEA. The CDR3 contains 14 residues. V trimming: 1 base; J trimming: 8 bases; junction bases outside the gene matches: 8. CDR3 amino acids: CSVEAWTGVAGYTF. DNA for the CDR3: TGCAGCGTTGAAGCTTGGACAGGGGTGGCAGGCTACACCTTC.

This chain uses TRBV5-4 with TRBJ1-5; perhaps TRBD1 as D (6 bases). CDR1 is SGHNT, CDR2 YYREEE, per germline (reference sequence). V lost 1 base and J lost 2, with 7 bases in between. The CDR3 extends over 14 amino acids. CDR3 region: CASSLRGGNQPQHF. In DNA form, the CDR3 reads TGTGCCAGCAGCTTGAGGGGGGGCAATCAGCCCCAGCATTTT.

This clonotype was seen ten or more times. The chain combines TRBV15 with TRBJ1-2, with no clear D. The germline gives CDR1 LNHNV, CDR2 YYDKDF (reference sequence). V was shortened by 0 bases and J by 4 bases, with 21 bases between the two germline ends. The CDR3 runs to 18 residues. As DNA, the CDR3 is TGTGCCACCAGCAGAGACCCCCGTATATGGGGTTGGTTCTATGGCTACACCTTC. It translates to CATSRDPRIWGWFYGYTF.

This clonotype appeared a few times. The J gene is TRBJ2-2, the V gene TRBV7-2; the D is unclear. The CDR3 has 15 residues. CDR1 and CDR2 from the germline V gene are SGHTA and FQGNSA. Between the trimmed V and J ends, which lost 2 bases and 6 bases, there was a span of 13 bases. CDR3 residues: CASSLFLGLAGELFF. The CDR3 nucleotides read TGTGCCAGCAGCTTATTTTTGGGTCTGGCCGGGGAGCTGTTTTTT.

In this sample, this clonotype turned up a few times. The rearrangement uses TRBV4-3 and TRBJ1-3; possible D gene TRBD1, 5 bases. Per the germline V gene, CDR1 is LGHNA and CDR2 is YSLEER. V lost 0 bases and J lost 6, with 9 bases in between. The CDR3 spans 14 residues. Here the CDR3 DNA reads TGCGCCAGCAGCCAAGATGGCGGACAAAACACCATATATTTT. It specifies CASSQDGGQNTIYF.